Presented here are 22 T cell receptor beta chains from one specimen sequenced in a study of CD8 T cells in Susac syndrome. Random-hexamer reverse transcription was applied to about 0.45 to 1 ug RNA. A single record per CDR3 protein comes from TCRdb applying MiXCR to the immunoSEQ multiplex PCR reads. The sample includes about 130,000 distinct CDR3 sequences, around 95% of them seen just once. Material: CD8+ T cells from PBMCs. These receptors originate from a human donor with Susac syndrome.

This chain uses TRBV7-9 with TRBJ2-1; D possibly corresponds to TRBD2 (5 bases). V lost 3 bases and J 10 bases, leaving 10 bases between the germline ends. Germline assignment: CDR1 SEHNR and CDR2 FQNEAQ (reference sequence). This CDR3 has 12 residues. The CDR3 bases are TGTGCCAGCAGCTTCCTAGCACAGGAGCAGTTCTTC. Its protein is CASSFLAQEQFF.

The chain links TRBV2 to TRBJ1-5; the match to TRBD1 covers 9 bases. CDR3 length: 16 amino acids. V shed 5 bases, J shed 1 base, and the junction held 6 bases outside the gene matches. Germline values: CDR1 SNHLY, CDR2 FYNNEI. The CDR3 nucleotides are TGTGCCAGCAGTCCTGACGGACAGGGGAGCAATCAGCCCCAGCATTTT. Amino acids: CASSPDGQGSNQPQHF.

The genes are TRBV7-6 and TRBJ1-5; D gene ambiguous. The CDR3 spans 17 residues. Germline loops: CDR1 SGHVS, CDR2 FNYEAQ. Trimming cost V 5 bases and J 0 bases, with 17 bases left between them. The CDR3 loop is CASSPDPDGNSNQPQHF. CDR3 nucleotides: TGTGCCAGCAGCCCCGATCCTGACGGTAATAGCAATCAGCCCCAGCATTTT.

The chain recombines TRBV7-2 with TRBJ2-7; D may be TRBD1 or TRBD2 (5 bases each). The CDR3 sequence is 16 residues long. In germline, CDR1 is SGHTA, CDR2 FQGNSA. Trimming pared 0 bases from V and 5 bases from J, leaving 17 bases between. CDR3 residues: CASSLAGAALGDEQYF. The CDR3 bases are TGTGCCAGCAGCTTAGCTGGGGCAGCCCTCGGGGACGAGCAGTACTTC.

This chain links TRBV7-9 with TRBJ2-5, with D tentatively TRBD2 (6 bases). The CDR3 consists of 17 residues. The V gene's germline CDR1 is SEHNR and CDR2 FQNEAQ (reference sequence). Trimming removed 7 bases at V and 1 base at J, with 22 bases between. The chain's CDR3 is CASIPLVRGPSQETQYF. Here the CDR3 DNA reads TGTGCCAGCATCCCCCTTGTGCGGGGCCCTTCCCAAGAGACCCAGTACTTC.

The sample holds a few counts of this clonotype. This rearrangement joins TRBV19 to TRBJ2-5; TRBD2 aligns across 12 bases. V trimming: 4 bases; J trimming: 2 bases; junction bases outside the gene matches: 2. The V gene's germline CDR1 is LNHDA and CDR2 SQIVND (reference sequence). This CDR3 has 15 amino acids. The DNA for the CDR3 is TGTGCCAGTAGTAAACTAGCGGGGGGTCAAGAGACCCAGTACTTC. Its translation is CASSKLAGGQETQYF.

This clonotype was detected once. The rearrangement links TRBV6-1 to TRBJ1-5; 7 nucleotides line up with TRBD1. V gave up 6 bases and J gave up 6 bases; unmatched junction bases: 14. Per germline, CDR1 MNHNS and CDR2 SASEGT. The CDR3 consists of 16 residues. CDR3 region: CASRDRPNRGLQPQHF. In DNA form, the CDR3 reads TGTGCCAGCAGAGACCGCCCCAACAGGGGCCTTCAGCCCCAGCATTTT.

The gene calls are TRBV25-1 and TRBJ1-2; D may be TRBD1 (5 bases). CDR1 and CDR2 from the germline V gene are MGHDK and SYGVNS. Trimming took 1 base from V and 9 from J, leaving 15 bases between them. This CDR3 is built from 14 residues. This chain's CDR3 is CASSESGEASCYTF. CDR3 DNA: TGTGCCAGCAGTGAATCGGGGGAGGCCTCATGCTACACCTTC.

The J gene is TRBJ1-1, the V gene TRBV30, with D uncertain. Germline CDR1 and CDR2: GTSNPN and SVGIG (reference sequence). This CDR3 comprises 12 residues. V shed 4 bases and J shed 6 bases, with 12 bases lying between them. The CDR3 sequence is CAWTGRAAEAFF. The CDR3 DNA is TGTGCCTGGACAGGCCGGGCCGCTGAAGCTTTCTTT.

This chain connects TRBV29-1 to TRBJ2-7; 7 bases are a match to TRBD1. This CDR3 is built from 14 residues. Germline CDR1 and CDR2: SQVTM and ANQGSEA. Trimming cost V 6 bases and J 0 bases; bases outside gene matches: 8. CDR3 region: CSVLRQGSSYEQYF. In DNA form, the CDR3 reads TGCAGCGTACTTCGACAGGGAAGCTCCTACGAGCAGTACTTC.

The CDR3 DNA reads TGTGCCATCAGTGAGTTCACTGTAAACACTGAAGCTTTCTTT. It encodes CAISEFTVNTEAFF. The V and J genes are TRBV10-3 and TRBJ1-1; no reliable D call. V gave up 1 base and J gave up 2 bases, with 8 bases separating them. The CDR3 has 14 residues. Germline CDR1 reads ENHRY; CDR2 reads SYGVKD.

The chain recombines TRBV7-8 with TRBJ2-3; possibly TRBD1 for D (5 bases). The length of the CDR3 is 12 residues. V dropped 5 bases and J dropped 5 bases, with 8 bases sitting between them. Germline lookup yields CDR1 SGHVS and CDR2 FQNEAQ. This CDR3 reads CASSPRVDTQYF. In DNA, the CDR3 is TGTGCCAGCAGCCCCAGGGTAGATACGCAGTATTTT.

V and J are TRBV10-3 and TRBJ2-3, with no clear D. The CDR3 runs to 16 residues. Deletions cut 2 bases from V and 7 bases from J, with 19 bases between. CDR1 is ENHRY, CDR2 SYGVKD, per germline. The chain's CDR3 is CAISEVLDAAANTQYF. The CDR3 DNA sequence: TGTGCCATCAGTGAGGTGCTAGATGCGGCGGCGAATACGCAGTATTTT.

V is TRBV5-1 and J is TRBJ2-1; TRBD2 aligns across 8 bases. V lost 4 bases to trimming and J lost 5 bases; unmatched junction nucleotides: 8. The CDR3 has 15 residues. Germline V gives CDR1 SGHRS, CDR2 YFSETQ. The CDR3 nucleotides read TGCGCCAGCAGCCTAACTAGCGGTAGCAACAATGAGCAGTTCTTC. Protein: CASSLTSGSNNEQFF.

CDR3 loop: CAVTLAGGVNEQFF. Here the CDR3 DNA reads TGTGCCGTGACCCTAGCGGGGGGGGTTAATGAGCAGTTCTTC. The rearrangement links TRBV30 to TRBJ2-1, with 12 bases lining up with TRBD2. Germline CDR1 GTSNPN, CDR2 SVGIG (reference sequence). Trimming at V came to 8 bases and at J to 7 bases, leaving 9 bases not matched to a gene. The CDR3 sequence is 14 residues long.

The V and J genes are TRBV13 and TRBJ2-3; the D gene is possibly TRBD2 (5 bases). This CDR3 region has 15 residues. Trimming left V 1 base short and J 0 bases short, with 8 bases between. The germline V gene encodes CDR1 PRHDT and CDR2 FYEKMQ (reference sequence). CDR3 sequence reads: CASSLDGGSTDTQYF. The CDR3, as DNA: TGTGCCAGCAGCTTAGACGGCGGGAGCACAGATACGCAGTATTTT.

This rearrangement joins TRBV28 to TRBJ1-1; the D is unclear. Germline CDR1 reads MDHEN; CDR2 reads SYDVKM. The CDR3 length is 13 residues. Trimming took 1 base from V and 0 from J, leaving 3 bases between them. The CDR3 nucleotides read TGTGCCAGCAGTTTATATGTGAACACTGAAGCTTTCTTT. This gives the protein CASSLYVNTEAFF.

The rearrangement links TRBV28 to TRBJ2-7; 8 bases are shared with TRBD2. J lost 5 bases, V lost 1 base, and 4 bases had no gene match. This CDR3 spans 14 amino acids. In germline, CDR1 is MDHEN, CDR2 SYDVKM. Here the CDR3 reads CASSLSNGGDEQYF. CDR3 sequence (DNA): TGTGCCAGCAGTTTATCAAACGGGGGGGACGAGCAGTACTTC. The variable domain in full, completed from reference TRBV28 and TRBJ2-7, reads DVKVTQSSRYLVKRTGEKVFLECVQDMDHENMFWYRQDPGLGLRLIYFSYDVKMKEKGDIPEGYSVSREKKERFSLILESASTNQTSMYLCASSLSNGGDEQYFGPGTRLTVT.

The chain employs TRBV9 and TRBJ2-2; D gene ambiguous. The V gene lost 5 bases and the J gene lost 3 bases, with 8 bases spanning the gap. In germline, CDR1 is SGDLS, CDR2 YYNGEE. The CDR3 contains 13 residues. Written as DNA, the CDR3 is TGTGCCAGCAGTGTTGGGGACACCGGGGAGCTGTTTTTT. It specifies CASSVGDTGELFF. Complete variable domain (other parts from reference TRBV9 and TRBJ2-2): DSGVTQTPKHLITATGQRVTLRCSPRSGDLSVYWYQQSLDQGLQFLIQYYNGEERAKGNILERFSAQQFPDLHSELNLSSLELGDSALYFCASSVGDTGELFFGEGSRLTVL.

The chain recombines TRBV2 with TRBJ2-7, with 8 bases fitting TRBD1. J gave up 5 bases and V 6 bases, and 3 bases lay outside the gene matches. The CDR3 consists of 12 residues. The germline V gene has CDR1 SNHLY and CDR2 FYNNEI. CDR3 amino acids: CASRDRVHEQYF. DNA for the CDR3: TGTGCCAGCAGGGACAGGGTACACGAGCAGTACTTC.

V is TRBV7-8 and J is TRBJ1-1; weak D call: TRBD1 (6 bases). Germline assignment: CDR1 SGHVS and CDR2 FQNEAQ. The V and J ends lost 1 base and 4 bases respectively, with 19 bases between them. CDR3 length: 17 residues. The CDR3 sequence: CASSLGTPGVEATEAFF. For the CDR3, the DNA is TGTGCCAGCAGCTTAGGGACCCCAGGGGTGGAAGCCACTGAAGCTTTCTTT.

The CDR3 bases are TGTGCCAGTAGTACATTTTACACGTATAGCAATCAGCCCCAGCATTTT. Its protein is CASSTFYTYSNQPQHF. V is TRBV19 and J is TRBJ1-5, with D hard to call. V gave up 4 bases and J gave up 0 bases, with 13 bases separating them. This CDR3 is built from 16 residues. CDR1 and CDR2 (germline): LNHDA, SQIVND (reference sequence). The full variable domain, its missing parts supplied by reference TRBV19 and TRBJ1-5, is DGGITQSPKYLFRKEGQNVTLSCEQNLNHDAMYWYRQDPGQGLRLIYYSQIVNDFQKGDIAEGYSVSREKKESFPLTVTSAQKNPTAFYLCASSTFYTYSNQPQHFGDGTRLSIL.